The entry below describes one TCR beta chain. The antigen remains unidentified. Run at survey level, the immunoSEQ assay was version v3.0. Sequenced by immunoSEQ multiplex PCR; TCRdb stores in-frame clones only, minus some. Altogether around 20,000 clones are present, nearly 80% being singletons, with the ten largest covering roughly 15%. The sample comes from a study of long-term antiretroviral therapy in people with HIV. General observations from the study: Blood collection from about 2003 to 2018 possibly occurred under older ART regimens.

J gave up 6 bases and V 6 bases, and 8 bases lay outside the gene matches. Germline CDR1 reads KGHSH; CDR2 reads LQKENI. The CDR3 consists of 13 residues. This TCR was recovered from a woman aged 45-60 years with HIV. The rearrangement uses TRBV18 and TRBJ2-7, with 7 bases identical to TRBD2. The sample consisted of unsorted PBMCs, taken 0.3 years after starting antiretroviral therapy. CDR3 nucleotides: TGTGCCAGCTCTCCGGGAGGCGGTAGCGAGCAGTACTTC. Its translation: CASSPGGGSEQYF.